This TCR beta chain originates from a study of blood T cells in healthy people across ages (dated by TCRdb to 2015 to 2017). As for the study more broadly: In model experiments, template switching captured roughly one uniquely barcoded TCR beta cDNA molecule for every two T cells. Using the same blood draw, the study looked at two additional independent replicas of 1 million unique cDNA reads for two donors, one aged 18 to 30 and the other aged 80 or older. To track age-related changes in TCR beta repertoire diversity, the study relied on deep sequencing normalized with unique cDNA molecular identifiers. To avoid experimental bias, donors of different ages were spread randomly across the sequencing lanes. Donors were grouped into four age groups: young (average approximately 15 years), middle-aged (39), aged (around 60) and long-lived (around 80).

Library generation was performed with 5' RACE. Sequencing was performed on an Illumina HiSeq 2500. A second roughly 6 to 11 cycle PCR used a sample-barcoded 5' primer and a J-beta primer mix. A template-switch 5' adaptor carrying 12 random nucleotides introduced a unique molecular identifier onto each TCR beta cDNA molecule. Each sample yielded at least 3 million CDR3-containing paired-end reads. First-strand cDNA was synthesized from all RNA with the Mint cDNA synthesis kit, primed by a TRBC-specific oligonucleotide. After uracil-DNA glycosylase treatment, a first 18-cycle PCR used universal primers M1SS and BC2_uni_R on all cDNA. The paper's data handling went like this. Each sample was normalized by randomly selecting 1 million high-quality reads, each carrying a distinct molecular identifier. Reads with shared molecular identifiers were discarded instead of being binned into consensus sequences. CDR3 identification, clonotype clustering and error correction used MiTCR with a Q25 quality threshold and the strictest error-elimination algorithm. A nonparametric unseen species model with Euler transformation was used to estimate lower-bound total TCR beta diversity. The public reads were run again by TCRdb, first through fastp at Q25 and then through MiXCR, and only productive beta chains were kept. Each CDR3 protein gets just one entry, which takes the most common genes and DNA from the rows behind it. The V and J calls were not made by the authors but by TCRdb's processing. This sample comprises about 680,000 distinct CDR3 sequences, 49% of them detected only once. Around 32% of the sample belongs to the ten largest clones.

Concerning this clonotype: The target of this receptor is not known. A read error may account for a junction end that differs from germline.

Systemically healthy Caucasian individuals from Russia, some 38 in total and aged about 6 to 90 years, were included as donors. Each donor gave ten milliliters of peripheral blood, collected into EDTA-treated Vacutainer tubes. Ficoll-Paque density-gradient centrifugation was used to isolate PBMCs, with at least 6.5 million per sample. Trizol reagent was used to extract total RNA from PBMCs, with at least 6 micrograms per sample. Naive CD45RAhigh/CD27high T cell percentages were measured by flow cytometry on a PBMC aliquot from every donor. The research as a whole found: Total diversity estimates from one million sequenced T cells were considered lower bounds and underestimates. There was a strong correlation between observed TCR beta diversity and the percentage of naive T cells measured by flow cytometry. Because profiling used bulk unsorted PBMCs, naive and antigen-experienced compartments could not be compared conclusively. Observed TCR beta diversity per million T cells fell roughly linearly with age, and a significant reduction was already apparent by age roughly 40. The long-lived group showed more naive CD4+ T cells, fewer expanded clones and increased TCR diversity than the aged group, suggesting age selection. Donor CMV infection status was unknown, potentially confounding age-related changes in expanded clonotypes.

The CDR3, from cysteine to phenylalanine, totals 12 residues. Kept here is only the CDR3 DNA, which spans 36 bases and is read in frame from base 1. CDR1 SGHVS and CDR2 FNYEAQ are derived from the germline V gene. Sequencing input: blood. The origin of this receptor is a woman in her sixties in good health. Recombination linked TRBV7-6 to TRBJ2-1, with the D gene too uncertain to name. The CDR3 protein sequence reads: CASGLARSEQFF. In nucleotide form, the sequence is TGTGCCAGCGGCTTAGCTAGGAGTGAGCAGTTCTTC.